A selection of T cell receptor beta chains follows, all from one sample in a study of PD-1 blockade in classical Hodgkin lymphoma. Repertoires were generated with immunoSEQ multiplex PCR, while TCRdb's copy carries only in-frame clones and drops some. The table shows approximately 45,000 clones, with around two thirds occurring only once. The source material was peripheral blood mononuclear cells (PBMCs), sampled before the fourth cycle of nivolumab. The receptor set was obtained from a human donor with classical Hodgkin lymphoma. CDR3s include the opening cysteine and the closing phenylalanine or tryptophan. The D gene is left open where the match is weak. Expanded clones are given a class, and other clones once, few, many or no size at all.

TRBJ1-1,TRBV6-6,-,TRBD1,TGTGCCAGCAGGGGACAGGGGGAAGCTTTCTTT,CASRGQGEAFF
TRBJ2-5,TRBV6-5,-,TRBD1,TGTGCCAGCAGAGCCCGGACAGGAGAGACCCAGTACTTC,CASRARTGETQYF
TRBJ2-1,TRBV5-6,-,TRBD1,TGTGCCAGCAGCAGACCGGGACAGGGGCCCTTCCAGTTCTTC,CASSRPGQGPFQFF
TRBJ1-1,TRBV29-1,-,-,TGCAGCGTAAGGGAGGGAACGGGGAACACTGAAGCTTTCTTT,CSVREGTGNTEAFF
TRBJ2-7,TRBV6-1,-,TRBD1,TGTGCCAGCACAAGACTGGACAGGGGGCGTGAGCAGTACTTC,CASTRLDRGREQYF
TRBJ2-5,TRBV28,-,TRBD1,TGTGCCAGCAGATTGACAGGGCGACAAGAGACCCAGTACTTC,CASRLTGRQETQYF
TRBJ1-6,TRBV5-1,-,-,TGCGCCAGCAGCTTGGACCCTCGGAGGGGTAATTCACCCCTCCACTTT,CASSLDPRRGNSPLHF
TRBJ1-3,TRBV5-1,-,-,TGCGCCAGCAGCCAGTCGGGTGACACCATATATTTT,CASSQSGDTIYF
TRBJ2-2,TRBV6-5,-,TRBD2,TGTGCCAGCAAGCGGGGCGAGCACGGGGAGCTGTTTTTT,CASKRGEHGELFF
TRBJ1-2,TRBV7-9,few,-,TGTGCCAGCACCACTCTAACGGCAGGGGCTTGGGGCTACACCTTC,CASTTLTAGAWGYTF
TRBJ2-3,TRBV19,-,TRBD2,TGTGCCAGTAATCGCCGGGAGGCAGATACGCAGTATTTT,CASNRREADTQYF
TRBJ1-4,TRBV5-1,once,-,TGCGCCAGCAGCGGCCACCCAGAGACTAATGAAAAACTGTTTTTT,CASSGHPETNEKLFF
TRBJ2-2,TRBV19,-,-,TGTGCCAGTAGTATCGAAGCGGGCACCGGGGAGCTGTTTTTT,CASSIEAGTGELFF
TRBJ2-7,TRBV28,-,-,TGTGCCAGCAGCCGGCCCCTGGGGCCTAAAACCTACGAGCAGTACTTC,CASSRPLGPKTYEQYF
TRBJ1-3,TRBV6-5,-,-,TGTGCCAGCAGTCCGGGGGGAAACACCATATATTTT,CASSPGGNTIYF
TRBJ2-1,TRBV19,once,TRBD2,TGTGCCAGTAGTACGGGACTAGCGGGGGCTTATGAGCAGTTCTTC,CASSTGLAGAYEQFF
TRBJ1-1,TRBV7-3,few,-,TGTGCCAGCAGCCTTCTTACGCACACTGAAGCTTTCTTT,CASSLLTHTEAFF
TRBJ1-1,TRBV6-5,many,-,TGTGCCAGCAGTTACTTCGCTGGGAACACTGAAGCTTTCTTT,CASSYFAGNTEAFF
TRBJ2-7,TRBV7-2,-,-,TGTGCCAGCAGCCCCGGGACGGTTAGCTCCTACGAGCAGTACTTC,CASSPGTVSSYEQYF
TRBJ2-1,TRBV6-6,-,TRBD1,TGTGCCAGCATAACATCACAGGGGGGCTCCTACAATGAGCAGTTCTTC,CASITSQGGSYNEQFF
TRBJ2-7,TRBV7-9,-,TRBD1,TGTGCCAGCAGCCCAGACAGGGGCGCCTACGAGCAGTACTTC,CASSPDRGAYEQYF
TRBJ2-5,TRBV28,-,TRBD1,TGTGCCAGCACCTCTTGGGACAGGCGGCGAGAGACCCAGTACTTC,CASTSWDRRRETQYF